The clone carrying this T cell receptor (beta chain) has just a few counts. This record belongs to a study of human T cells and chemical hapten exposure. Time point defined: pre-sensitization, week 0. Stated treatment: therapeutic diphenylcyclopropenone sensitization with weekly scalp DPC. Per germline, CDR1 LGHDT and CDR2 YNNKEL (reference sequence). The V gene lost 5 bases and the J gene lost 11 bases, with 16 bases spanning the gap. CDR3 length: 13 amino acids. TCRdb used MiXCR to reprocess the RACE reads, holding one entry per CDR3 protein. The data contain around 380,000 distinct CDR3 sequences, about 5% of them singletons.

This sequence originates from a young woman with alopecia areata. Some clones in this sample may be carry-over from other donors' samples. Sequences were derived from whole blood, sampled in connection with sensitization to the hapten diphenylcyclopropenone (DPC). The rearrangement links TRBV3-1 to TRBJ1-5; D not resolved. The CDR3 sequence: CASSKAGKEAQHF. The CDR3 DNA follows: TGTGCCAGCAGCAAGGCCGGAAAGGAGGCCCAGCATTTT.